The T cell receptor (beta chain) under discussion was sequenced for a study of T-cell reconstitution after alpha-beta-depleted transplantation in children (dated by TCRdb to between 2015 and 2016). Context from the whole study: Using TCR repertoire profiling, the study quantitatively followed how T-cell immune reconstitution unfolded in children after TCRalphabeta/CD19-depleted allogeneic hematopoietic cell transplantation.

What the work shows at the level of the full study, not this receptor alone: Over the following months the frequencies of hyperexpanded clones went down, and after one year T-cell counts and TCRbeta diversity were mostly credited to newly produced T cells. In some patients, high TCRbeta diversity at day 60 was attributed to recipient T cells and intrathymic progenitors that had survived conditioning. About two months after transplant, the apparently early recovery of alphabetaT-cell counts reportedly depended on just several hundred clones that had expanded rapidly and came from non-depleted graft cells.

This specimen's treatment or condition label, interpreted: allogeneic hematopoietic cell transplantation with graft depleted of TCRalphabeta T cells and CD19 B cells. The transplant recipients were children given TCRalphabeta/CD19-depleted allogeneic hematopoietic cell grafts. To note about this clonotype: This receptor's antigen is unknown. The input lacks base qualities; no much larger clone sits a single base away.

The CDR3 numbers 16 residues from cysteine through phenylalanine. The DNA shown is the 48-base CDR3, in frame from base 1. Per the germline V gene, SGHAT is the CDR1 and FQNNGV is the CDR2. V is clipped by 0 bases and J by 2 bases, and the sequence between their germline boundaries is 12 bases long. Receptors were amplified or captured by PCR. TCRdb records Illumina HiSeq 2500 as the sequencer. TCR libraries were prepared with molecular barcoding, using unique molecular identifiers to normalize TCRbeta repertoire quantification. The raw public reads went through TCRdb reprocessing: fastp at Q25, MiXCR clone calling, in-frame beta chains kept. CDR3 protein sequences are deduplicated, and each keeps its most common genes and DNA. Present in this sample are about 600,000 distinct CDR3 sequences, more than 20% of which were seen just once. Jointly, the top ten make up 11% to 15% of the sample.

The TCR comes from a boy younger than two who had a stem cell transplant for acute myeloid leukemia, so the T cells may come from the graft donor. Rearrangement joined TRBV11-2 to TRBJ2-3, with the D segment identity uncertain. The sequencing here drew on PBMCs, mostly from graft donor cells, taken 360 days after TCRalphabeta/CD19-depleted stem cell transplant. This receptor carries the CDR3 CASSLEFRKFTDTQYF. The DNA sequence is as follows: TGTGCCAGCAGCTTAGAATTCCGTAAATTCACAGATACGCAGTATTTT. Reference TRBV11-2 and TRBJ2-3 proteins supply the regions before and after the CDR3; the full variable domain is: EAGVAQSPRYKIIEKRQSVAFWCNPISGHATLYWYQQILGQGPKLLIQFQNNGVVDDSQLPKDRFSAERLKGVDSTLKIQPAKLEDSAVYLCASSLEFRKFTDTQYFGPGTRLTVL.